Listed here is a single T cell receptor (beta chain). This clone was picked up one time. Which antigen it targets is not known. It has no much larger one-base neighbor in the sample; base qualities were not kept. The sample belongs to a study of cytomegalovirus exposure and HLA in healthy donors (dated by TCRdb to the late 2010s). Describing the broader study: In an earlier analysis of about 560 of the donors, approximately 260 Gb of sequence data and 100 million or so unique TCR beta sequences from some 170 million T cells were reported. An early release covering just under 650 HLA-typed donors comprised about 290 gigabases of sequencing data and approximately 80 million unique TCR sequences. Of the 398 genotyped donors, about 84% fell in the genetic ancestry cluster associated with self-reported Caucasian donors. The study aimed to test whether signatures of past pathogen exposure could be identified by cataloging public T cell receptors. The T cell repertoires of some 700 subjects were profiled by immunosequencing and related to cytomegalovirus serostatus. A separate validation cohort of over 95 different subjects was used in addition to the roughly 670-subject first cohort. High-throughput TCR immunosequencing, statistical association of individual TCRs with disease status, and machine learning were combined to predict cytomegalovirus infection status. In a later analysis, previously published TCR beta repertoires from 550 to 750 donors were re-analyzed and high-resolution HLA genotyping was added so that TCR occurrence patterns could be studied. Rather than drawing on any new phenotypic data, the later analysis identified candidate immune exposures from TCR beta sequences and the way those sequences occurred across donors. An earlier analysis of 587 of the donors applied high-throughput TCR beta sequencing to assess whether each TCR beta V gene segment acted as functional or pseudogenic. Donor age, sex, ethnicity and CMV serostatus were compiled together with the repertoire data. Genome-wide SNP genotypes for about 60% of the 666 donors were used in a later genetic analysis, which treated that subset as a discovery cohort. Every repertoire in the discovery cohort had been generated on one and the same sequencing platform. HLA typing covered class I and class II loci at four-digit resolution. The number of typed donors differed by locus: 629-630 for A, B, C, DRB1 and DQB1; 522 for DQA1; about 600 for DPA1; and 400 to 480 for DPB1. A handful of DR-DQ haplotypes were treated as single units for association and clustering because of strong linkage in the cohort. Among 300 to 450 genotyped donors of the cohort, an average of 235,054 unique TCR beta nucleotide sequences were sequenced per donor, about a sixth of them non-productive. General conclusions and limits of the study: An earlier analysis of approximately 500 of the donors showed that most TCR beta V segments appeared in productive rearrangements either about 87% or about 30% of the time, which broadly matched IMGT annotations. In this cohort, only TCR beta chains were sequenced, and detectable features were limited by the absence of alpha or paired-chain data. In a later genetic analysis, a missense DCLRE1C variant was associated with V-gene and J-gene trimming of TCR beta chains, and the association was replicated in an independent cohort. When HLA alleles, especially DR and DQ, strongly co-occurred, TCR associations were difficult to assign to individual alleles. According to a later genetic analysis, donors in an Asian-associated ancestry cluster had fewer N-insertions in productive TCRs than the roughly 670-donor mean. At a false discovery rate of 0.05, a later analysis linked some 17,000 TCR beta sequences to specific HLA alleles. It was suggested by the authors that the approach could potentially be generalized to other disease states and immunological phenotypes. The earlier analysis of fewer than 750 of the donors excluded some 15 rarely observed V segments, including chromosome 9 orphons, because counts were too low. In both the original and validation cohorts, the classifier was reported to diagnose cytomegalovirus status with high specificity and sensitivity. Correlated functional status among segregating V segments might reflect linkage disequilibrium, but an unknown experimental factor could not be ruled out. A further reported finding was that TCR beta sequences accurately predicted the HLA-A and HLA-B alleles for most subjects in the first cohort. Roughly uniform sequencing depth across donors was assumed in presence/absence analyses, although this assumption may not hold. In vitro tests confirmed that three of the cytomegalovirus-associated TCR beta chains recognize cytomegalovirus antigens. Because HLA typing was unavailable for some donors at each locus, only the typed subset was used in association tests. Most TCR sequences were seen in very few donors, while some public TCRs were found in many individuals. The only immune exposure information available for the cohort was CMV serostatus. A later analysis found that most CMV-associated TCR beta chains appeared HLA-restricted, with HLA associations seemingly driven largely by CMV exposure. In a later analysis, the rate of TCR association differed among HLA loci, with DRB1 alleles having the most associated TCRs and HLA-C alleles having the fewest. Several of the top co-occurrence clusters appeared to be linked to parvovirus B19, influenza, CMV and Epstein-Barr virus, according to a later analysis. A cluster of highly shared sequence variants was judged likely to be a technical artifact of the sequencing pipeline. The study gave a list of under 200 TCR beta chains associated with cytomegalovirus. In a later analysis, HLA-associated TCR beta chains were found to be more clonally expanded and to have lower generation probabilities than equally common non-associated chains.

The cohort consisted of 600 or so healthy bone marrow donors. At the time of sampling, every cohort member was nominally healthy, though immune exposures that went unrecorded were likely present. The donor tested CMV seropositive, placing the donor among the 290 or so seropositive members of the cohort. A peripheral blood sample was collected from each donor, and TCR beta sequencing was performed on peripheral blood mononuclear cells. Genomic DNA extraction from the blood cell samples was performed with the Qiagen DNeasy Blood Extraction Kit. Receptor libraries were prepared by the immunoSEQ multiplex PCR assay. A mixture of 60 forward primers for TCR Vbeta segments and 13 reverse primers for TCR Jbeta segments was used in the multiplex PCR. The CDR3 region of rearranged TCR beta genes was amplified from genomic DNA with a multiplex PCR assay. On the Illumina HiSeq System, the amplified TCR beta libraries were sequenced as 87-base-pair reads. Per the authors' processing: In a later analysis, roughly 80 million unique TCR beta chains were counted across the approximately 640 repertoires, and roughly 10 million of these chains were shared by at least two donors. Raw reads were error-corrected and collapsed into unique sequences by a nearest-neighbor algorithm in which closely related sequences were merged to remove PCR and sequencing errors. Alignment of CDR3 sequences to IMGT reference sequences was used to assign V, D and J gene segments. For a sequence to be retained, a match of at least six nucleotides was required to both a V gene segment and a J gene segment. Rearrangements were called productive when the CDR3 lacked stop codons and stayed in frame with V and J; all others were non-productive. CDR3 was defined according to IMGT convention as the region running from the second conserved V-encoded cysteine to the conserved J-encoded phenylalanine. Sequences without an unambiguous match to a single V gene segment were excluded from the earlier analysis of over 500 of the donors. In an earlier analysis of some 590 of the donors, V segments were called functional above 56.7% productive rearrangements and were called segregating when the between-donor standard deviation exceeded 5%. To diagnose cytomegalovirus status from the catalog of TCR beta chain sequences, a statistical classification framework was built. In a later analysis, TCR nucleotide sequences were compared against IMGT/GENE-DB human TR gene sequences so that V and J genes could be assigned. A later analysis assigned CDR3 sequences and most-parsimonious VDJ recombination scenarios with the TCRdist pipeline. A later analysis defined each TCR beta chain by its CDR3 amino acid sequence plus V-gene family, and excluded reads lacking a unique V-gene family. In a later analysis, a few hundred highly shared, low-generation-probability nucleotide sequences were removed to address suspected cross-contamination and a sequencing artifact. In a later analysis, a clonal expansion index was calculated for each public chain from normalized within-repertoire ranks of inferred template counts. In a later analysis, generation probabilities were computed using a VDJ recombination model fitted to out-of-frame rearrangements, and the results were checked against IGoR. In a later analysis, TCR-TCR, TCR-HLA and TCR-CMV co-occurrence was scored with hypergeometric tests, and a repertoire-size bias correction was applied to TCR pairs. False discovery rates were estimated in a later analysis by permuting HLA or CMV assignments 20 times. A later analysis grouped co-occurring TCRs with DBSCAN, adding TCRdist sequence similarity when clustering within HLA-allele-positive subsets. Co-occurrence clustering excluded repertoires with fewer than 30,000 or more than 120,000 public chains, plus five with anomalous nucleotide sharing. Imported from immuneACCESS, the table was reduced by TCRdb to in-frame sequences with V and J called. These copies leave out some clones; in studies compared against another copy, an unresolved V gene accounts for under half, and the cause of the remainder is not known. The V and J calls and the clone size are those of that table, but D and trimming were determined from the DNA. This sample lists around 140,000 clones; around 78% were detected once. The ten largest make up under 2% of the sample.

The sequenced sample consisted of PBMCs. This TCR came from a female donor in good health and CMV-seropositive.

CDR3 sequence: CASSPRLSREKLFF. Read as DNA, the sequence is TGTGCCAGCAGCCCGAGACTATCTCGGGAAAAACTGTTTTTT. The rearrangement joined TRBV5-5 to TRBJ1-4, with no confidently assigned D gene. From a lookup of the germline V gene (reference sequence), CDR1 and CDR2 are SGHKS and YYEKEE. The cysteine opens and the phenylalanine closes a CDR3 of 14 amino acids. Just the 42-base CDR3 DNA is kept, in frame starting at base 1. V is clipped by 4 bases and J by 8 bases, and the sequence between their germline boundaries is 15 bases long.